This record covers a single T cell receptor beta chain. The entry originates in a study of cytomegalovirus exposure and HLA in healthy donors. The germline V gene has CDR1 LNHDA and CDR2 SQIVND (reference sequence). The CDR3 contains 17 residues. The ends lost 1 base at V and 8 bases at J; junction bases unmatched: 9. PCR primers comprised 60 Vbeta and 13 Jbeta primers. The repertoire was sequenced with immunoSEQ multiplex PCR; TCRdb's copy has only in-frame clones and lacks some. The table shows approximately 100,000 clones, with around 85% occurring only once. The TCR sequence derives from a man aged 40-49 years in good health and CMV-seropositive. The chain recombines TRBV19 with TRBJ2-1; TRBD2 matches at 12 bases. The sequenced sample was PBMCs. The CDR3 DNA is TGTGCCAGTAGTATAGGGGGGCTAGCGGGAGGGTTTGATGAGCAGTTCTTC. Its translation is CASSIGGLAGGFDEQFF.